These T cell receptor beta chains were read from a single sample in a study of T cells after yellow fever vaccination. TCRdb used MiXCR to reprocess the 5' RACE reads, holding one entry per CDR3 protein. This table holds around 500,000 distinct CDR3 sequences, 21% found once. Sequencing was performed on PBMCs, taken 21 days after the first yellow fever vaccination. These receptors all come from a man aged 18 to 30 who received the YFV17D yellow fever vaccine. Both conserved end residues are part of each CDR3. Rows give clone size only sometimes, using once, few, many, or a class for an expanded clone.

>-|TRBV6-5
CASSWSREVDYGYTF
>few|TRBV7-2
CASSLEGVGSPLHF
>few|TRBV10-3
CAIGGGHF
>-|TRBV24-1
CATSDYRTNTGELFF
>-|TRBV23-1
CASSHRDRGMADTQYF
>-|TRBV6-2/TRBV6-3
CASSRILYEQYF
>-|TRBV11-2
CASSFAGEQYF
>few|TRBV12-3/TRBV12-4
CVGDNEQFF
>few|TRBV7-9
CASSKEGGQANQPQHF
>many|TRBV7-8
CASSWDRLNTGELFF
>-|TRBV6-2/TRBV6-3
CASSYIRRTVDTGELFF
>few|TRBV5-1
CASSLVEDYEQYF
>few|TRBV19
CARDPANTGELFF
>few|TRBV7-2
CASSLAPGELFF
>-|TRBV29-1
CSVPWGATDTQYF
>few|TRBV15
CATSRSGQGWNEQFF
>few|TRBV5-1
CASSSWTEQETQYF
>-|TRBV9
CASSAAYDSDQETQYF
>-|TRBV12-3/TRBV12-4
CASSREVSADTQYF
>-|TRBV20-1
CSATTSGGADTQYF
>-|TRBV12-3/TRBV12-4
CASSLSSHDRGGFF
>-|TRBV20-1
CSAARPNSYNEQFF
>many|TRBV25-1
CASGGVYYGYTF
>few|TRBV5-1
CASSHDRYNEQFF
>-|TRBV12-3/TRBV12-4
CASSISSGANVLTF
>few|TRBV7-9
CASSAQGTVNNEQFF
>few|TRBV4-1
CASSQGVPMSKNIQYF
>many|TRBV20-1
CSAPVYGYTF
>-|TRBV6-1
CASKGGWGAQNTEAFF
>-|TRBV4-2
CASSQDPGYVSDTQYF
>few|TRBV7-8
CASSRKIGTGTWHEQFF
>few|TRBV5-1
CASSLDVTGNSPLHF
>-|TRBV20-1
CSARISPPTQYF